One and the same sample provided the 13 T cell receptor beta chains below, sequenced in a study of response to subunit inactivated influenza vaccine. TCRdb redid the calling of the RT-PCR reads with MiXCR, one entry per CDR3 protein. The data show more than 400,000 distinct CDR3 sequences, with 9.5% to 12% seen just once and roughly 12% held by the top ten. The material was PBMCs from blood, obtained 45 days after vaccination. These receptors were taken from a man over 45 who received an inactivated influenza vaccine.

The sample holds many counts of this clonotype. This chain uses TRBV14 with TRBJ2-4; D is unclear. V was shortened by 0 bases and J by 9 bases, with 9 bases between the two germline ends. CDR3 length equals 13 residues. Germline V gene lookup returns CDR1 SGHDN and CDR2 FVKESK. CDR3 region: CASSQDLVAIQYF. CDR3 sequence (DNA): TGTGCCAGCAGCCAAGACTTGGTAGCCATTCAGTACTTC.

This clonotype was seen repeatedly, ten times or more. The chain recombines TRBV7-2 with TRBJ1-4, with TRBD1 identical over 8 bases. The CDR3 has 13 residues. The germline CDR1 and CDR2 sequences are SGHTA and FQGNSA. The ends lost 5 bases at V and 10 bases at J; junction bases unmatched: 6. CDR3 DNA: TGTGCCAGCAGCACGGACAGGGACGGAAAACTGTTTTTT. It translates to CASSTDRDGKLFF.

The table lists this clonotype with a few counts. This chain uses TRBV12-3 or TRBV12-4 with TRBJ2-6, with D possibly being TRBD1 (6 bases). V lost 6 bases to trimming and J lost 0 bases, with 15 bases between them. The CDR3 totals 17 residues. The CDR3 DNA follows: TGTGCCAGCAGGATACCGGACAGCCCCTCTGGGGCCAACGTCCTGACTTTC. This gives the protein CASRIPDSPSGANVLTF.

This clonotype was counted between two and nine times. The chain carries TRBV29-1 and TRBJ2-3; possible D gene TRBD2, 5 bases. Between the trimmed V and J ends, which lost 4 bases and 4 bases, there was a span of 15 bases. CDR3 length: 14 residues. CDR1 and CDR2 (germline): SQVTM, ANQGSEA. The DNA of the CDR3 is TGCAGCGTTGGATGGGTAGCGCTGGCAGATACGCAGTATTTT. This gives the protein CSVGWVALADTQYF.

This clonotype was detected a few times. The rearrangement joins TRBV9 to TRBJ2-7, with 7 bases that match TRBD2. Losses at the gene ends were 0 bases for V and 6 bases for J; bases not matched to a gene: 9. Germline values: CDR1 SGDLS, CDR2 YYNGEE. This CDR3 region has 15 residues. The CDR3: CASSVDGGGYFEQYF. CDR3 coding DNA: TGTGCCAGCAGCGTAGATGGGGGGGGGTACTTCGAGCAGTACTTC.

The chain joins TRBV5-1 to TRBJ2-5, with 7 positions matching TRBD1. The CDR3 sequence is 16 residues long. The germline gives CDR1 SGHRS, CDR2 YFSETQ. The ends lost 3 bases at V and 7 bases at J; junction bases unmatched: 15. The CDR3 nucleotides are TGCGCCAGCAGCTCTCTAGGGGACAGCGCCTTGTGGACCCAGTACTTC. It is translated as CASSSLGDSALWTQYF.

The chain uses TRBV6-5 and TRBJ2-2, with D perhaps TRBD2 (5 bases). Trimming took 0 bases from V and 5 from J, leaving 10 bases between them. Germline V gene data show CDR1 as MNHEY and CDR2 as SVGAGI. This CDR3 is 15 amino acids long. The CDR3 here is CASSYSWGETGELFF. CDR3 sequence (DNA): TGTGCCAGCAGTTACTCGTGGGGAGAGACCGGGGAGCTGTTTTTT.

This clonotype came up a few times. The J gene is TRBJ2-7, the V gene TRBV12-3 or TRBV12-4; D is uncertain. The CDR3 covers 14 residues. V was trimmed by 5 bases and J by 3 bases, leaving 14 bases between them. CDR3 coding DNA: TGTGCCAGCAGTCCTGTCCCCTCCCACTACGAGCAGTACTTC. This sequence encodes CASSPVPSHYEQYF.

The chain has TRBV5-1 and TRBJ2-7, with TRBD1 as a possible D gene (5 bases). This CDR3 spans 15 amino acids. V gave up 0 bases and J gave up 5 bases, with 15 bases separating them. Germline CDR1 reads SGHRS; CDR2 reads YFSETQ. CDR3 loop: CASSLARTPKNEQYF. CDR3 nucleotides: TGCGCCAGCAGCTTGGCTAGGACACCCAAGAACGAGCAGTACTTC.

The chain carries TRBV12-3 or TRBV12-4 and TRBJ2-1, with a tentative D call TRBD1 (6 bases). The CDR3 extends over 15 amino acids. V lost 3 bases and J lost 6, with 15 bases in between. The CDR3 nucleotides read TGTGCCAGCAGTTTGGGGTTGGGGGCTCGCAATGAGCAGTTCTTC. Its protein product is CASSLGLGARNEQFF.

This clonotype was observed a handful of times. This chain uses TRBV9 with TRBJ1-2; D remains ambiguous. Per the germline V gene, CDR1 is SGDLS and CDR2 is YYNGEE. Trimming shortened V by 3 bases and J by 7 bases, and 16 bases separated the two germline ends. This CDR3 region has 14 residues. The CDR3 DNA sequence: TGTGCCAGCAGCGACTATCAGGTGACCAGTGGCTACACCTTC. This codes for CASSDYQVTSGYTF.

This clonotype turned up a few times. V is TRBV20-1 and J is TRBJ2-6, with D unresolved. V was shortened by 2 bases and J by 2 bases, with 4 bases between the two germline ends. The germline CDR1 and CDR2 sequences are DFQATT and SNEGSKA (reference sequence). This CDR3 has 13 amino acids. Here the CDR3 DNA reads TGCAGTGCTAGACGGGCTGGGGCCAACGTCCTGACTTTC. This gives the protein CSARRAGANVLTF.

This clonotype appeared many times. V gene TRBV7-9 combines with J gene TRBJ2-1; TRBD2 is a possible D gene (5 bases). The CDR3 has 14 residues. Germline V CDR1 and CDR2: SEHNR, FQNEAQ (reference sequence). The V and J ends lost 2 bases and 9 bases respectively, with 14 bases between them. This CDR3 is CASSLPARGSEQFF. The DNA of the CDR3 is TGTGCCAGCAGCTTACCCGCTCGGGGTAGTGAGCAGTTCTTC. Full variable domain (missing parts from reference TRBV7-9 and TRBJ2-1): DTGVSQNPRHKITKRGQNVTFRCDPISEHNRLYWYRQTLGQGPEFLTYFQNEAQLEKSRLLSDRFSAERPKGSFSTLEIQRTEQGDSAMYLCASSLPARGSEQFFGPGTRLTVL.